The clone carrying this TCR beta chain was counted once. This specimen comes from a study of blood T cell repertoires in COVID-19. About the study: Material from acute and convalescent COVID-19 was sourced from the United States, Italy and Spain. PBMCs, B-cell-depleted T cells, or T cells were the source of the cDNA or gDNA that made up the material.

In the original processing: Estimates of nucleated cell counts were drawn from the amplification of reference gene primers. The method was immunoSEQ multiplex PCR; TCRdb's version includes in-frame clones alone and lacks a portion of them. D and trimming were read from the DNA, whereas the V and J calls and clone size are those reported in that table. Of about 170,000 clones detected, around 84% appear once; the ten largest clones hold 2% to 3%. Seattle participants joined during active infection and were tracked over time. The receptor's source is a woman of 80 years or more with COVID-19, enrolled during active disease. Sequenced input: peripheral blood.

CDR3 residues: CSASSGLAPGANVLTF. CDR3 nucleotide sequence: TGCAGTGCTAGTAGTGGGCTGGCACCCGGGGCCAACGTCCTGACTTTC. This chain uses TRBV20-1 with TRBJ2-6; no reliable D call. V was trimmed by 3 bases and J by 4 bases, leaving 16 bases between them. CDR1 and CDR2 (germline): DFQATT, SNEGSKA (reference sequence). The CDR3 sequence is 16 residues long.